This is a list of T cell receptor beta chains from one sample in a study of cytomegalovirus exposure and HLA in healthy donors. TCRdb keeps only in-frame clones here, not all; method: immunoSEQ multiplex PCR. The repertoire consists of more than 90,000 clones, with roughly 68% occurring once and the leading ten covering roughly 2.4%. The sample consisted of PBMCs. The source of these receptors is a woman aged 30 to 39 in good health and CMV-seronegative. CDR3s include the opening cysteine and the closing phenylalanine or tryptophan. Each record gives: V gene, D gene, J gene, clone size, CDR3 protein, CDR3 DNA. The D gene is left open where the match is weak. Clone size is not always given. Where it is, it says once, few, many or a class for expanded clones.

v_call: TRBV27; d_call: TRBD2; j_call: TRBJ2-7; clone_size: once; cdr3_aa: CASSFGASGSSCEQYF; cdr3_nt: TGTGCCAGCAGTTTTGGGGCTAGCGGGAGCTCCTGCGAGCAGTACTTC
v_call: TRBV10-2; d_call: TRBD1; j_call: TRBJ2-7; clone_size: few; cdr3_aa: CASSNPGQGAEQYF; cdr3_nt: TGCGCCAGCAGTAATCCGGGACAGGGGGCCGAGCAGTACTTC
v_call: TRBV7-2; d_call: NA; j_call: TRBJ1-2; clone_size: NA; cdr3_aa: CASSLETGYNGYTF; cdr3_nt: TGTGCCAGCAGCTTAGAGACGGGTTATAATGGCTACACCTTC
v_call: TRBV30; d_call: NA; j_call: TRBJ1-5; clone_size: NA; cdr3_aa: CAWSGGKVSYQPQHF; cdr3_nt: TGTGCCTGGAGTGGAGGGAAAGTAAGTTATCAGCCCCAGCATTTT
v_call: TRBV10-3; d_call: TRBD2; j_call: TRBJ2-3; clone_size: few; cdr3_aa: CAARTSGSDADTQYF; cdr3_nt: TGTGCCGCAAGGACTAGCGGGAGTGATGCAGATACGCAGTATTTT
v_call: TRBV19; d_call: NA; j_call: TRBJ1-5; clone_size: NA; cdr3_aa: CASSIFAGNSNQPQHF; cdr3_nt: TGTGCCAGTAGTATCTTCGCAGGTAATAGCAATCAGCCCCAGCATTTT
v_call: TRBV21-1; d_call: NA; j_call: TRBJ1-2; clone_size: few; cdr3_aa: CASSPGSGW; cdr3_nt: TGTGCCAGCAGCCCCGGGTCCGGCTGG
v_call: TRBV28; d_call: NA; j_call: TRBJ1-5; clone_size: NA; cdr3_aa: CASGTFSNQPQHF; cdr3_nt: TGTGCCAGTGGGACATTTAGCAATCAGCCCCAGCATTTT
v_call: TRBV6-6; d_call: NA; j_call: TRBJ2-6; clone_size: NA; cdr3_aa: CASNKDNSGANVLTF; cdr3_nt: TGTGCCAGCAACAAAGACAACTCTGGGGCCAACGTCCTGACTTTC
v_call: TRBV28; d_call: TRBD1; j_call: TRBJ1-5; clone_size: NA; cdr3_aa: CASRTAGTGYSNQPQHF; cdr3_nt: TGTGCCAGCAGAACCGCCGGGACAGGATATAGCAATCAGCCCCAGCATTTT
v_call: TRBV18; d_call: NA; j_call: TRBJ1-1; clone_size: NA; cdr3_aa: CASSPGGPETEAFF; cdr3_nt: TGTGCCAGCTCACCGGGCGGGCCGGAAACTGAAGCTTTCTTT
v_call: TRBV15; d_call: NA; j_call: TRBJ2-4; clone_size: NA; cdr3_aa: CATSRGASGLDIQYF; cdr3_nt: TGTGCCACCAGCAGGGGGGCTTCGGGTTTGGACATTCAGTACTTC
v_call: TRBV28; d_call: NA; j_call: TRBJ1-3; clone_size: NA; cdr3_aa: CASSIYRVGNTIYF; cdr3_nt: TGTGCCAGCAGCATCTACAGGGTTGGAAACACCATATATTTT
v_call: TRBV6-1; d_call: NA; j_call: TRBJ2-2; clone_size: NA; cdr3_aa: CASRGSGTGELFF; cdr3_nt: TGTGCCAGCAGGGGTTCAGGAACCGGGGAGCTGTTTTTT
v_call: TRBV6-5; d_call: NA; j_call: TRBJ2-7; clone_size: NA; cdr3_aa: CASSPLRRIREQYF; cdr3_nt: TGTGCCAGCAGCCCCCTACGGCGGATACGCGAGCAGTACTTC
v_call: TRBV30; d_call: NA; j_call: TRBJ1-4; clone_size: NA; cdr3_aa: CAWSRQDPSTNEKLFF; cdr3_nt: TGTGCCTGGAGTAGGCAGGATCCCTCGACTAATGAAAAACTGTTTTTT
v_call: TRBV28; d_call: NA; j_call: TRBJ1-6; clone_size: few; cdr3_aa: CASSLLQLDNSPLHF; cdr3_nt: TGTGCCAGCAGTTTACTCCAACTGGATAATTCACCCCTCCACTTT
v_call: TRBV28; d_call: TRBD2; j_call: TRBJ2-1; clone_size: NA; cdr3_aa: CASSFPMRTYPGTSGYNEQFF; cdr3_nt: TGTGCCAGCAGTTTCCCCATGAGGACGTACCCCGGGACTAGCGGTTACAATGAGCAGTTCTTC
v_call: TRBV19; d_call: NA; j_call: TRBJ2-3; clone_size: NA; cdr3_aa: CASSIEGGHGTQYF; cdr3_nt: TGTGCCAGTAGTATAGAAGGCGGGCATGGTACGCAGTATTTT
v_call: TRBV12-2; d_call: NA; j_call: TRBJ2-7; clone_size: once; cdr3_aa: CASRFRAASYEQYF; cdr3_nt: TGTGCAAGTCGCTTCAGGGCAGCGTCCTACGAGCAGTACTTC
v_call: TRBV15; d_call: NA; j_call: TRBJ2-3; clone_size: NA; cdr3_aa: CATSMGGITDTQYF; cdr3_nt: TGTGCCACCAGCATGGGCGGGATCACAGATACGCAGTATTTT
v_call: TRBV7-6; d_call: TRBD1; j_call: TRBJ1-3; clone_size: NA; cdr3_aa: CASSPRDRGTLNSGNTIYF; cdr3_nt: TGTGCCAGCAGCCCTCGGGACAGGGGCACTCTTAACTCTGGAAACACCATATATTTT
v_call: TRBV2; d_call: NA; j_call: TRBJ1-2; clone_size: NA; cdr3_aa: CAVGRNYGYTF; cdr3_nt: TGTGCCGTCGGTAGAAACTATGGCTACACCTTC
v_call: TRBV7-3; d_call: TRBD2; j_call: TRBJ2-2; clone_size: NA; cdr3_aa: CASSLREGTGELFF; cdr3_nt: TGTGCCAGCAGCTTGAGGGAGGGTACCGGGGAGCTGTTTTTT
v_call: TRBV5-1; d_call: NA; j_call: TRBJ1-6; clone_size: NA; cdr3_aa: CASSLRGARGDNSPLHF; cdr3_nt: TGCGCCAGCAGCTTGCGCGGGGCACGGGGTGATAATTCACCCCTCCACTTT
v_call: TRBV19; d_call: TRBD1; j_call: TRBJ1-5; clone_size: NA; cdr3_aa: CASSIDVAAGGFQPQHF; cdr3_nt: TGTGCCAGTAGTATAGATGTAGCGGCAGGGGGCTTTCAGCCCCAGCATTTT
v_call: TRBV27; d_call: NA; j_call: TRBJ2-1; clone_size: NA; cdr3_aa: CASGLARSLNEQFF; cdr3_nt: TGTGCCAGCGGTCTAGCTAGATCTCTCAATGAGCAGTTCTTC
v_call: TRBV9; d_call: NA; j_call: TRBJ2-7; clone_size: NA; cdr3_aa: CASSPITSAGEQYF; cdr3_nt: TGTGCCAGCAGCCCCATTACGTCGGCAGGGGAGCAGTACTTC
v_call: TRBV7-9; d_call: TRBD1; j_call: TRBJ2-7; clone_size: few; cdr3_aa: CASSSGQGSYEQYF; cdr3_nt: TGTGCCAGCAGCTCGGGACAGGGCTCCTACGAGCAGTACTTC
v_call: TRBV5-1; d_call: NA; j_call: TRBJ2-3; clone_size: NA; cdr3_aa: CASSLAPGLRTGGTDTQYF; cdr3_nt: TGCGCCAGCAGCTTGGCGCCGGGACTACGCACAGGGGGGACAGATACGCAGTATTTT
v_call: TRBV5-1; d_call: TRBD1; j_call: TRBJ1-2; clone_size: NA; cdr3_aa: CASSFEGALGYTF; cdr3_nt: TGCGCCAGCAGCTTTGAGGGGGCGCTAGGCTACACCTTC
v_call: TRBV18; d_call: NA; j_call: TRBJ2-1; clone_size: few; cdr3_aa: CASSQQGIEQFF; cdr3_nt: TGTGCCAGCTCCCAACAGGGAATTGAGCAGTTCTTC
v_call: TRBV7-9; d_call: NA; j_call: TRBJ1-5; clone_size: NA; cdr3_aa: CASSSSQRSNQPQHF; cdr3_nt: TGTGCCAGCAGTTCCTCGCAGAGGAGCAATCAGCCCCAGCATTTT
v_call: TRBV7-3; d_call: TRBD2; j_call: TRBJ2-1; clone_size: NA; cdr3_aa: CASSSGGRKAYNEQFF; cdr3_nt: TGTGCCAGCAGCTCGGGGGGGAGGAAAGCCTACAATGAGCAGTTCTTC
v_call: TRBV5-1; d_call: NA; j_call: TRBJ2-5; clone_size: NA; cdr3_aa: CASSLDGETQYF; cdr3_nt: TGCGCCAGCAGCTTGGACGGGGAGACCCAGTACTTC
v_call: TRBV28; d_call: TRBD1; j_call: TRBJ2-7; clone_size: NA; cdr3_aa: CASSFQGAGEQYF; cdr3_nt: TGTGCCAGCAGTTTCCAGGGGGCGGGCGAGCAGTACTTC
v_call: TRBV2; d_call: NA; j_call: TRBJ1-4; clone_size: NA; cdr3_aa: CASSEEADPEKLFF; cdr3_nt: TGTGCCAGCAGTGAGGAGGCGGACCCTGAAAAACTGTTTTTT
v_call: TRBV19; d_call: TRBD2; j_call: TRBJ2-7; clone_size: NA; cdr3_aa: CASSLGLAGDYEQYF; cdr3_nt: TGTGCCAGTAGTTTGGGACTAGCGGGGGACTACGAGCAGTACTTC
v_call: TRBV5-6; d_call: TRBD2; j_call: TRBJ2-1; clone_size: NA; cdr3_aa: CASSLSLAGGLSYNEQFF; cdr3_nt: TGTGCCAGCAGCCTGAGCCTAGCGGGAGGCCTCTCCTACAATGAGCAGTTCTTC
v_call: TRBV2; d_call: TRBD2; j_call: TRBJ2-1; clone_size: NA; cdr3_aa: CASSEGLAHERRFF; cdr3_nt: TGTGCCAGCAGTGAGGGACTAGCGCACGAAAGGAGGTTCTTC
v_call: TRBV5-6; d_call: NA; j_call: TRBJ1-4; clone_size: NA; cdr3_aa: CASSISQDIYNEKLFF; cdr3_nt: TGTGCCAGCTCGATCTCACAGGATATTTATAATGAAAAACTGTTTTTT
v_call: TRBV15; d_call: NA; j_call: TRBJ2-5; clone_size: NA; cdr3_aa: CATSRAGRGETQYF; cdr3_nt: TGTGCCACCAGCAGGGCTGGCAGAGGGGAGACCCAGTACTTC
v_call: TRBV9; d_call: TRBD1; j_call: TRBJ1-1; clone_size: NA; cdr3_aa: CASSTGTGTPDTEAFF; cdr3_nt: TGTGCCAGCAGCACAGGGACAGGCACTCCAGACACTGAAGCTTTCTTT
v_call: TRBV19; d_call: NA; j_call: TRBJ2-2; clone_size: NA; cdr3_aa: CASSMNWGPKAHGELFF; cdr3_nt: TGTGCCAGTAGTATGAATTGGGGGCCCAAGGCTCACGGGGAGCTGTTTTTT
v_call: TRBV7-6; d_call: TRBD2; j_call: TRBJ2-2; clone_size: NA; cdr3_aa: CASSLIGGLAITGELFF; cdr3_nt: TGTGCCAGCAGCTTAATCGGGGGACTAGCCATCACCGGGGAGCTGTTTTTT
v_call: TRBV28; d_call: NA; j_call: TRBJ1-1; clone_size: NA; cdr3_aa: CASPFGRVNTEAFF; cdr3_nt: TGTGCCAGCCCATTCGGGCGGGTGAACACTGAAGCTTTCTTT
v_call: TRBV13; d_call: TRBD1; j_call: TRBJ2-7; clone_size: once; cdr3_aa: CASSDHGTGSGEQYF; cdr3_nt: TGTGCCAGCAGCGATCATGGGACAGGGTCGGGAGAGCAGTACTTC
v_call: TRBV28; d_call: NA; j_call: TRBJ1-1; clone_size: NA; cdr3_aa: CATIQNTEAFF; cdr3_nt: TGTGCCACCATTCAGAACACTGAAGCTTTCTTT
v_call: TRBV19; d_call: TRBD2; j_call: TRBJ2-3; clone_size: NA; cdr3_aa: CASSIPPGGPDTQYF; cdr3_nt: TGTGCCAGTAGTATACCTCCGGGAGGGCCGGATACGCAGTATTTT
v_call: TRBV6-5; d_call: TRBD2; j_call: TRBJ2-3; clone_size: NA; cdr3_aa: CASSYLSGSADTQYF; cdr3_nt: TGTGCCAGCAGTTACCTTAGCGGGAGTGCAGATACGCAGTATTTT
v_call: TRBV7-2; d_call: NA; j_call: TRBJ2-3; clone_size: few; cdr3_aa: CASSLVSGTDTQYF; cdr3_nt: TGTGCCAGCAGCTTAGTATCCGGCACAGATACGCAGTATTTT